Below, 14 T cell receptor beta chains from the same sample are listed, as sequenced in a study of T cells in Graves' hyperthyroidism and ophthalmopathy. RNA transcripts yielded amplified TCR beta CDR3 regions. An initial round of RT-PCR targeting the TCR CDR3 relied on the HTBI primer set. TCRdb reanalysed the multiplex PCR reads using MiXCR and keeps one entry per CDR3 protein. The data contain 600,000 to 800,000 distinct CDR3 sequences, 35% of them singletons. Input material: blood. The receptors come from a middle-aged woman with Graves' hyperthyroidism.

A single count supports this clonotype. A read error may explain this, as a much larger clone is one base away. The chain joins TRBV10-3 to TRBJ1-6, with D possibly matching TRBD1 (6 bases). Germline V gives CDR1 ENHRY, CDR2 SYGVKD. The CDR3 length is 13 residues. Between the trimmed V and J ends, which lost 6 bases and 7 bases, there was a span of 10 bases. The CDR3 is CAIRVRGNSPLHF. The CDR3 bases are TGTGCCATCAGAGTCAGGGGAAATTCACCCCTCCACTTT.

The CDR3 reads CASSQDLASGTEAFF. CDR3 coding DNA: TGTGCCAGCAGCCAAGATTTAGCGAGCGGCACTGAAGCTTTCTTT. This sequence joins TRBV4-2 and TRBJ1-1; D is unclear. The CDR3 is 15 amino acids. Trimming removed 0 bases at V and 4 bases at J, with 12 bases between. Per germline, CDR1 LGHNA and CDR2 YNFKEQ.

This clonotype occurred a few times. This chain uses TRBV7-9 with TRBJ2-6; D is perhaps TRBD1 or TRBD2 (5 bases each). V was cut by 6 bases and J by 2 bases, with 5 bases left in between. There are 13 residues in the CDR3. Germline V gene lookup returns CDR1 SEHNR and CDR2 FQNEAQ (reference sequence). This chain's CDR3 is CASRGPGANVLTF. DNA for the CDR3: TGTGCCAGCAGGGGACCTGGGGCCAACGTCCTGACTTTC.

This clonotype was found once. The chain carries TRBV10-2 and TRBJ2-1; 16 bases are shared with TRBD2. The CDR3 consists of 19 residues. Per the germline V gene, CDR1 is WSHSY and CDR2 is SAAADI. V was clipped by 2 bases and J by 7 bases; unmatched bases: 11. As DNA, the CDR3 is TGCGCCAGCAGTGAGACGGGACTAGCGGGAGGGCCAGGGTTTAATGAGCAGTTCTTC. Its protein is CASSETGLAGGPGFNEQFF.

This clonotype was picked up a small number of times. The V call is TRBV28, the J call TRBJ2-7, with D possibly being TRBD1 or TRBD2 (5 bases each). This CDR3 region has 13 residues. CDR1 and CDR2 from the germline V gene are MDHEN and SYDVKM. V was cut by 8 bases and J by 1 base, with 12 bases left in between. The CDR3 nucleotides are TGTGCCAGCCGACGGGACCGATCCTACGAGCAGTACTTC. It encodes CASRRDRSYEQYF.

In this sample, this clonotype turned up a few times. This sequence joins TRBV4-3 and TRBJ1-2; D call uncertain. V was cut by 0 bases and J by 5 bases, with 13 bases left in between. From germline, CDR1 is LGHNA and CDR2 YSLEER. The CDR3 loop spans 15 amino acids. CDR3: CASSQDRRWGYGYTF. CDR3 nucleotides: TGCGCCAGCAGCCAAGATCGTCGTTGGGGTTATGGCTACACCTTC.

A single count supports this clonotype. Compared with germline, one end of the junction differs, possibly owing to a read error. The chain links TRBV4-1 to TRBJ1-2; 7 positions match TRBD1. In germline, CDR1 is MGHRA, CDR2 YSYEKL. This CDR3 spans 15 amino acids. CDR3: CASSQDRQGNYGYTF. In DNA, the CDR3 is TGTGCCAGCAGCCAAGATCGACAGGGTAACTATGGCTACACCTTC.

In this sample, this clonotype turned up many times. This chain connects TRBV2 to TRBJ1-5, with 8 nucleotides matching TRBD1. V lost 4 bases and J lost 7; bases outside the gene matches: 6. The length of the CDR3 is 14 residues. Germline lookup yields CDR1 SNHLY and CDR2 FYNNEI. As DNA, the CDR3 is TGTGCCAGCAGTGCAGGACAGGGCGGACAGCCCCAGCATTTT. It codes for CASSAGQGGQPQHF.

As DNA, the CDR3 is TGCAGTGCTAGAGGACGGGCCCCAGAGACCCAGTACTTC. Its protein product is CSARGRAPETQYF. This rearrangement joins TRBV20-1 to TRBJ2-5; no reliable D call. V was trimmed by 1 base and J by 4 bases, leaving 10 bases between them. CDR3 length equals 13 residues. Germline CDR1 reads DFQATT; CDR2 reads SNEGSKA (reference sequence).

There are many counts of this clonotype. The CDR3 DNA sequence: TGCGCCAGCAGCCAAGAAAACAGGGGGGAAGGCTACACCTTC. This sequence encodes CASSQENRGEGYTF. The rearrangement uses TRBV4-1 and TRBJ1-2; 8 bases align to TRBD1. CDR1 MGHRA and CDR2 YSYEKL come from the germline V gene. With V trimmed by 0 bases and J by 8 bases, 5 bases remained unmatched. The CDR3 loop spans 14 amino acids.

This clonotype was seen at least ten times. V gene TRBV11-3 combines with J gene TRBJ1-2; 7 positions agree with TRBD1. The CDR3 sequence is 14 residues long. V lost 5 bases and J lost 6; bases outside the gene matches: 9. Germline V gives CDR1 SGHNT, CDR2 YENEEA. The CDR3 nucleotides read TGTGCCAGCAGCGATCGTCAGGGGGTAGATGGCTACACCTTC. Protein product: CASSDRQGVDGYTF.

The CDR3: CATSDPYRDRGIEFTDTQYF. Written as DNA, the CDR3 is TGTGCCACCAGTGACCCTTACCGGGACAGGGGGATCGAATTCACAGATACGCAGTATTTT. The chain links TRBV24-1 to TRBJ2-3; TRBD1 matches at 11 bases. Germline lookup yields CDR1 KGHDR and CDR2 SFDVKD. The CDR3 runs to 20 residues. J lost 2 bases, V lost 4 bases, and 16 bases had no gene match.

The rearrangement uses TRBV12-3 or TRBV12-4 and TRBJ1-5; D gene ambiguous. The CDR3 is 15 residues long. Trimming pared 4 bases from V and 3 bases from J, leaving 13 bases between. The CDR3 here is CASSYLPGNNQPQHF. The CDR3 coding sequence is TGTGCCAGCAGTTACCTGCCCGGGAACAATCAGCCCCAGCATTTT.

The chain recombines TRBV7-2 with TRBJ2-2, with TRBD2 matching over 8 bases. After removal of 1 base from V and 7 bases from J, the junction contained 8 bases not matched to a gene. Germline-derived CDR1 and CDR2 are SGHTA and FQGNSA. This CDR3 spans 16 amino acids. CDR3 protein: CASSLEPGLGGGELFF. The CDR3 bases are TGTGCCAGCAGCTTAGAGCCGGGACTAGGGGGCGGGGAGCTGTTTTTT.